This T cell receptor beta chain was retrieved from a study of blood T cell repertoires in COVID-19. Study-level information: COVID-19 samples collected from the United States, Italy and Spain covered acute and convalescent phases. Sources were T cells, B-cell-depleted T cells, or PBMCs; the material itself was cDNA or gDNA.

Produced via immunoSEQ multiplex PCR; TCRdb's table is partial and in-frame only. The sample carries about 63,000 clones, around 83% recorded once. The sample holds a few counts of this clone. The length of the CDR3 is 15 residues. Germline V gene sequence: CDR1 SGHRS, CDR2 YFSETQ. Trimming stripped 0 bases from V and 4 bases from J, with 13 bases between. The sequence was collected from a human donor in a cohort sampled during active COVID-19. The sequenced sample was peripheral blood. This chain joins TRBV5-1 and TRBJ2-5; D perhaps matches TRBD1 (6 bases). CDR3 sequence: CASSLAHTGRETQYF. CDR3 bases: TGCGCCAGCAGCTTGGCCCATACAGGGCGAGAGACCCAGTACTTC.